Each of the 18 T cell receptor beta chains below was sequenced from the same sample in a study of blood T cell repertoires in COVID-19 (dated by TCRdb to 2020 to 2022). The method was the immunoSEQ multiplex PCR assay. Here the immuneACCESS table is served through TCRdb, limited to in-frame sequences with V and J called. Missing clones are a known gap in these copies; in checked studies unresolved V genes cover under half, and the rest lacks a known reason. The sample profile shows about 180,000 clones; 75% to 90% of them were found once. 2% to 2.5% of the sample comes from the top ten. The sequencing sample was made of PBMCs or T cells enriched from blood (not recorded which). These receptors came from a middle-aged woman with acute COVID-19.

V gene TRBV6-5 combines with J gene TRBJ2-3, with 11 bases fitting TRBD2. This CDR3 spans 14 amino acids. V gave up 11 bases and J gave up 3 bases; unmatched junction bases: 7. The germline gives CDR1 MNHEY, CDR2 SVGAGI. The CDR3 spells CAGTSGGGTDTQYF. CDR3 DNA sequence: TGTGCCGGGACTAGCGGTGGGGGGACAGATACGCAGTATTTT.

This clone has more than one count but fewer than ten. The rearrangement links TRBV30 to TRBJ2-1; 8 nucleotides line up with TRBD2. Germline CDR1 reads GTSNPN; CDR2 reads SVGIG (reference sequence). V trimming: 0 bases; J trimming: 6 bases; junction bases outside the gene matches: 13. This CDR3 contains 17 residues. Here the CDR3 DNA reads TGTGCCTGGAGTGTACACCCCGGGGGGGGTGTCCCCAATGAGCAGTTCTTC. Protein: CAWSVHPGGGVPNEQFF.

The chain combines TRBV29-1 with TRBJ2-3; unclear D gene. Trimming shortened V by 3 bases and J by 2 bases, and 6 bases separated the two germline ends. Per the germline V gene, CDR1 is SQVTM and CDR2 is ANQGSEA. This CDR3 region has 12 residues. CDR3 nucleotides: TGCAGCGTTGAGAGTAACACAGATACGCAGTATTTT. It specifies CSVESNTDTQYF.

Written as DNA, the CDR3 is TGTGCCAGTAGTATCCAGGGGGGATCTTCTGAAGCTTTCTTT. Its translation is CASSIQGGSSEAFF. The chain combines TRBV19 with TRBJ1-1; 7 positions agree with TRBD1. The ends lost 3 bases at V and 6 bases at J; junction bases unmatched: 7. Germline V gives CDR1 LNHDA, CDR2 SQIVND (reference sequence). The CDR3 contains 14 residues.

The chain is built from TRBV6-5 and TRBJ1-5; D is unresolved. Germline loops: CDR1 MNHEY, CDR2 SVGAGI. CDR3 size: 13 residues. V dropped 6 bases and J dropped 5 bases, with 11 bases sitting between them. CDR3 region: CASSRGQDQPQHF. CDR3 sequence (DNA): TGTGCCAGCAGCCGGGGTCAAGATCAGCCCCAGCATTTT.

The V gene is TRBV7-2, the J gene TRBJ2-5, with TRBD2 matching 7 bases. The CDR3 contains 15 residues. Germline values: CDR1 SGHTA, CDR2 FQGNSA. V lost 4 bases to trimming and J lost 2 bases; unmatched junction nucleotides: 7. CDR3 coding DNA: TGTGCCAGCAGCTCATTCCTAGCGGCTCAAGAGACCCAGTACTTC. The encoded protein is CASSSFLAAQETQYF.

The count of this clone is one. This chain connects TRBV5-3 to TRBJ2-6; no firm D call. TRBV5-3 is known as an ORF, though its function is uncertain. The CDR3 runs 17 residues. The ends were cut back, 1 base at V and 0 bases at J, with 11 bases in the middle. The CDR3 coding sequence is TGTGCCAGAAGCTTGTTTCCCGGTAGCTCTGGGGCCAACGTCCTGACTTTC. Amino acids: CARSLFPGSSGANVLTF.

CDR3 nucleotide sequence: TGTGCCAGCAGTTTGATGGCACCGAATGAAGCTTTCTTT. Translating gives CASSLMAPNEAFF. The V and J genes are TRBV27 and TRBJ1-1; D is ambiguous. The germline V gene encodes CDR1 MNHEY and CDR2 SMNVEV (reference sequence). The germline V and J ends were trimmed by 3 bases and 7 bases, with 12 bases remaining between them. CDR3 length equals 13 residues.

CDR3 nucleotides: TGTGCCTGGAGTGTGGCGCAGGGGAAACCGTCCACCCCCACAGATACGCAGTATTTT. This sequence encodes CAWSVAQGKPSTPTDTQYF. The chain is built from TRBV30 and TRBJ2-3; possible D gene TRBD1, 6 bases. This CDR3 has 19 amino acids. Trimming pared 0 bases from V and 2 bases from J, leaving 24 bases between. Germline CDR1 reads GTSNPN; CDR2 reads SVGIG (reference sequence).

This chain joins TRBV2 and TRBJ2-2; TRBD1 agrees at 10 bases. This CDR3 comprises 16 residues. The trim removed 3 bases at V and 0 bases at J, leaving 1 base unmatched. CDR1 and CDR2 from the germline V gene are SNHLY and FYNNEI. The DNA for the CDR3 is TGTGCCAGCAGTGAGACAGGGGGCACGAACACCGGGGAGCTGTTTTTT. Translated: CASSETGGTNTGELFF.

V usage is TRBV30 and J usage is TRBJ2-3, with a tentative D call TRBD2 (7 bases). The length of the CDR3 is 16 residues. From germline, CDR1 is GTSNPN and CDR2 SVGIG (reference sequence). The V end lost 0 bases, the J end lost 3 bases, and 16 bases lay between the germline ends. In DNA form, the CDR3 reads TGTGCCTGGAGTGTACAGGGCGGGAGTGGGACAGATACGCAGTATTTT. Translated: CAWSVQGGSGTDTQYF. Based on the CDR3 plus reference TRBV30 and TRBJ2-3, the full variable domain is SQTIHQWPATLVQPVGSPLSLECTVEGTSNPNLYWYRQAAGRGLQLLFYSVGIGQISSEVPQNLSASRPQDRQFILSSKKLLLSDSGFYLCAWSVQGGSGTDTQYFGPGTRLTVL.

This chain uses TRBV30 with TRBJ2-1; 11 bases agree with TRBD2. CDR3 length: 16 residues. V lost 0 bases, J lost 2 bases, and 3 bases stayed unmatched. CDR1 is GTSNPN and CDR2 is SVGIG in the germline V gene (reference sequence). CDR3 bases: TGTGCCTGGAGTGTGGTAGCGGGGGGGCCCTACAATGAGCAGTTCTTC. It yields the protein CAWSVVAGGPYNEQFF.

The genes are TRBV29-1 and TRBJ1-2, with D maybe TRBD1 (5 bases). Germline assignment: CDR1 SQVTM and CDR2 ANQGSEA. The CDR3 has 13 amino acids. The V end lost 5 bases, the J end lost 0 bases, and 10 bases lay between the germline ends. The CDR3 protein is CSVYRQTNYGYTF. The DNA for the CDR3 is TGCAGCGTTTACAGACAGACTAACTATGGCTACACCTTC.

The J gene is TRBJ1-1, the V gene TRBV19, with D perhaps TRBD1 (6 bases). The CDR3 extends over 14 amino acids. V was trimmed by 8 bases and J by 0 bases, leaving 13 bases between them. Germline V CDR1 and CDR2: LNHDA, SQIVND (reference sequence). In nucleotides, the CDR3 is TGTGCCAGTCGAACGGGACAAATGAACACTGAAGCTTTCTTT. It yields the protein CASRTGQMNTEAFF. Full variable domain (remainder filled in from reference TRBV19 and TRBJ1-1): DGGITQSPKYLFRKEGQNVTLSCEQNLNHDAMYWYRQDPGQGLRLIYYSQIVNDFQKGDIAEGYSVSREKKESFPLTVTSAQKNPTAFYLCASRTGQMNTEAFFGQGTRLTVV.

This sequence joins TRBV7-9 and TRBJ2-2; 10 bases map to TRBD1. V lost 3 bases, J lost 1 base, and 2 bases stayed unmatched. Germline assignment: CDR1 SEHNR and CDR2 FQNEAQ (reference sequence). This CDR3 has 16 residues. The CDR3 sequence is CASSLGQGRNTGELFF. The DNA for the CDR3 is TGTGCCAGCAGCTTGGGACAGGGGCGGAACACCGGGGAGCTGTTTTTT.

The chain employs TRBV7-8 and TRBJ2-3; 7 nucleotides line up with TRBD2. The CDR3 length is 16 residues. V lost 0 bases, J lost 6 bases, and 9 bases stayed unmatched. The germline CDR1 and CDR2 sequences are SGHVS and FQNEAQ. The CDR3 nucleotides are TGTGCCAGCAGCTTAGCGCTAACCAGCGGGATGGATACGCAGTATTTT. It yields the protein CASSLALTSGMDTQYF.

The chain couples TRBV5-1 to TRBJ2-2; 8 bases are a match to TRBD2. CDR3 length: 16 amino acids. J gave up 1 base and V 4 bases, and 6 bases lay outside the gene matches. The V gene's germline CDR1 is SGHRS and CDR2 YFSETQ. The CDR3 coding sequence is TGCGCCAGCAGCCTGAGTGCGGGGGGGAACACCGGGGAGCTGTTTTTT. As protein: CASSLSAGGNTGELFF.

The chain is built from TRBV29-1 and TRBJ2-7; D may be TRBD2 (6 bases). Germline assignment: CDR1 SQVTM and CDR2 ANQGSEA. The V end was cut by 6 bases, the J end by 0 bases, with 15 bases between. CDR3 size: 14 residues. The CDR3 DNA follows: TGCAGCGTCCGCCTCGGGGGAAGCTCCTACGAGCAGTACTTC. This encodes CSVRLGGSSYEQYF.